This T cell receptor (beta chain) was obtained from a study of cytomegalovirus exposure and HLA in healthy donors. Remarks on this clone: Its target is unknown.

Trimming left V 4 bases short and J 6 bases short, with 24 bases between. CDR1 and CDR2 from the germline V gene are SGHRS and YFSETQ. The length of the CDR3 is 17 residues. Whole-study findings and limits: Many donors shared some public TCRs, even though most TCR sequences were rare.

Method: immunoSEQ multiplex PCR; TCRdb's copy keeps in-frame clones and lacks some. The sample includes about 120,000 clones, roughly 90% seen only once; the top ten take about 6%. This clonotype was obtained from a woman between 18 and 29 years old in good health and CMV-seropositive. J is TRBJ2-3 and V is TRBV5-1; tentatively, D is TRBD2 (7 bases). Material: PBMCs. CDR3 sequence (DNA): TGCGCCAGCAGCAGGGGGAGGGGCCGCGTGGCCGGGGATACGCAGTATTTT. Protein sequence: CASSRGRGRVAGDTQYF.